This T cell receptor beta chain was recorded in a study of shared clonotypes between healthy human individuals. Whole-study findings and limits: Sequencing depth was expected to influence donor clonotype sharing. Represented diversity, genetic and exposure-history alike, was limited by few donors.

Healthy and HIV-negative, the adult donors had no recent acute infections or vaccinations. Sequencing was performed with immunoSEQ multiplex PCR; in TCRdb, only in-frame clones are kept and a portion is missing. The sample carries around 990,000 clones, roughly 77% recorded once. The germline V gene has CDR1 SGHDT and CDR2 YYEEEE. V dropped 4 bases and J dropped 6; count of bases not matched to a gene: 10. The CDR3 totals 15 residues. With regard to this clone: Its specificity is not known.

The chain couples TRBV5-6 to TRBJ1-1, with TRBD1 matching over 9 bases. This TCR was recovered from a man aged 18 to 30 in good health. Some clones in this sample may be carry-over from other donors' samples. Material for sequencing was memory CD4+ T cells from PBMCs. The subset is: CD45RA-negative fraction. The CDR3 loop is CASSETGGITAEAFF. In DNA, the CDR3 is TGTGCCAGCAGCGAGACAGGGGGGATTACCGCTGAAGCTTTCTTT.